This T cell receptor (beta chain) was documented in a study of T-cell reconstitution after alpha-beta-depleted transplantation in children. Construction of the TCRbeta library involved unique molecular identifiers. Via MiXCR, TCRdb re-called the PCR reads, giving one row per CDR3 protein. This table has under 750,000 distinct CDR3 sequences, roughly 24% appearing once. The study, taken as a whole, reports: One year post-transplant, T-cell counts and diversity were largely derived from T cells produced anew. There were reportedly several hundred expanded graft clones from which alpha-beta T cells came about two months after transplant.

This clonotype was counted many times. Its antigen is as yet unknown. A junction boundary mismatches the germline segment, possibly from a read error. Sequenced material: PBMCs, mostly from graft donor cells, taken 360 days after TCRalphabeta/CD19-depleted stem cell transplant. This TCR derives from a boy younger than two who had a stem cell transplant for acute myeloid leukemia, so the T cells may come from the graft donor.

CDR3 loop: CASSAGLPVF. The CDR3 nucleotides are TGTGCCAGCAGTGCAGGGCTCCCGGTCTTC. The chain combines TRBV12-3 or TRBV12-4 with TRBJ2-4, with D tentatively TRBD1 (5 bases). This CDR3 has 10 residues.